The following is a TCR beta chain sequence with its context. It lacks a known antigen. Per-base qualities were not stored, and no clone one base away is much larger. The sample's treatment or condition label is to be understood as: in vitro stimulation with specific CMV peptide epitopes to enrich CMV-specific T cells. This record belongs to a study of T cell repertoires in cytomegalovirus infection (dated 2019 in TCRdb). Regarding the complete study: The peptide stimulations were aimed at well-studied HLA-B-restricted epitopes as well as recently identified HLA-C-restricted CMV epitopes, whose presentation resists viral immunomodulation. Because public TCR beta signatures pointed to carriage of CMV infection together with the matching HLA type, the HLA type of each donor mattered for the analysis. General findings and caveats noted by the study authors: The ex vivo response was dominated by HLA-C-restricted CMV-specific TCR beta clonotypes, which also provided the single most frequent clonotype in two of eight donors. In both this cohort and an independent roughly 330-donor cohort, the cumulative frequency of public TCR beta family members distinguished carriers of CMV infection plus the relevant HLA type.

Including the terminal cysteine and phenylalanine, the CDR3 comprises 14 residues. CDR3 DNA is the only sequence kept; it has 42 bases, read in frame from the first base. Per the germline V gene, MRHNA is the CDR1 and SNTAGT is the CDR2. Trimming takes 0 bases from V and 3 bases from J, and the germline ends sit 9 bases apart. TCRdb shows the sequencer as Illumina HiSeq 1500. TCRdb ran its own pipeline on the public reads, namely fastp trimming at Q25 and MiXCR clone calling, and kept in-frame beta chains. Rows with a matching CDR3 protein are joined into one entry that keeps the most common DNA and genes. The sample table holds about 890,000 distinct CDR3 sequences, of which 30% to 40% were seen once. The ten largest clones add up to roughly 12% of the sample.

This sample comprised cultured CD8+ T cells from PBMCs, obtained from culture after CMV antigen stimulation. The rearrangement combines TRBV6-4 with TRBJ2-7; the D segment could be TRBD2, given 5 matching bases. The sequence came from a human donor in good health (CMV status not recorded). Some clones in this sample may be carry-over from other donors' samples. Here is the DNA: TGTGCCAGCAGTGACTCGATTGGGAGCTACGAGCAGTACTTC. It specifies CASSDSIGSYEQYF.